What follows is one T cell receptor (beta chain) and its context. What it binds is not known. Both 60 Vbeta primers and 13 Jbeta primers went into the PCR. Sequenced by immunoSEQ multiplex PCR; TCRdb stores in-frame clones only, minus some. This table holds 96,000 or so clones. The sample originates from a study of cytomegalovirus exposure and HLA in healthy donors. Study-wide points: Cytomegalovirus association was listed for around 170 TCR beta chains. What a later analysis showed was that several of the most significant clusters appeared linked to common viral pathogens. Per published reports, the classifier diagnosed cytomegalovirus status with high specificity and sensitivity. Later analysis associated a missense DCLRE1C variant with TCR beta V- and J-gene trimming.

Sequenced sample: PBMCs. The receptor was derived from a woman in her 30s in good health and CMV-seronegative.

The CDR3 DNA reads TGTGCCACCAGCACCGGGACAGGGTGGAACACTGAAGCTTTCTTT. The encoded protein is CATSTGTGWNTEAFF. The rearrangement uses TRBV15 and TRBJ1-1, with 9 bases aligning to TRBD1. The CDR3 runs 15 residues. V trimming: 4 bases; J trimming: 1 base; junction bases outside the gene matches: 4. CDR1 and CDR2 from the germline V gene are LNHNV and YYDKDF (reference sequence).